This T cell receptor (beta chain) was obtained from a study of blood T cell repertoires in COVID-19. In the source study's methods: Reference gene primers were amplified, and this amplification served to estimate nucleated cell counts. Sequenced by immunoSEQ multiplex PCR; TCRdb stores in-frame clones only, minus some. V, J and clone size are those of that table, while D and trimming were read from the DNA. Among some 490,000 clones listed, 88% were seen once. Two negative PCRs, clearance, or symptom resolution were required of recovered Cohort 3 donors. Sample: PBMCs or T cells enriched from blood (not recorded which). This TCR was sampled from a woman aged 55-70 years who had recovered from COVID-19.

DNA for the CDR3: TGTGCCAGCAGCGATGGGGGACAGGGGGCGAGGGAGACCCAGTACTTC. This gives the protein CASSDGGQGARETQYF. This chain connects TRBV13 to TRBJ2-5; TRBD1 matches at 12 bases. Germline lookup yields CDR1 PRHDT and CDR2 FYEKMQ (reference sequence). The CDR3 has 16 amino acids. J was trimmed by 5 bases and V by 5 bases; bases with no gene match: 9. Full variable domain (remainder filled in from reference TRBV13 and TRBJ2-5): AAGVIQSPRHLIKEKRETATLKCYPIPRHDTVYWYQQGPGQDPQFLISFYEKMQSDKGSIPDRFSAQQFSDYHSELNMSSLELGDSALYFCASSDGGQGARETQYFGPGTRLLVL.